Following are 19 T cell receptor beta chains from one sample sequenced in a study of blood T cell repertoires in COVID-19 (dated by TCRdb to the early 2020s). Library preparation employed the immunoSEQ multiplex PCR assay. The immuneACCESS repertoire file appears here via TCRdb, limited to in-frame rearrangements. These files lack a portion of the clones; in checked studies, under half of the deficit traces to unresolved V genes, and the cause of the others is not known. A total of about 140,000 clones appear in this sample, under 85% of them only once. In total, the top ten clones hold over 7.5% of the sample. The specimen sequenced was peripheral blood. All receptors come from a woman of 80 years or more in a cohort sampled during active or convalescent COVID-19.

This clone showed up just once. The V call is TRBV2, the J call TRBJ1-2, with 9 bases fitting TRBD1. The CDR3 totals 16 residues. J lost 6 bases, V lost 5 bases, and 13 bases had no gene match. CDR1 SNHLY and CDR2 FYNNEI come from the germline V gene. CDR3 residues: CASSHDSWTGEHGYTF. As DNA, the CDR3 is TGTGCCAGCAGTCACGACTCTTGGACAGGGGAGCATGGCTACACCTTC.

The chain combines TRBV4-3 with TRBJ2-5; 8 nucleotides agree with TRBD1. This CDR3 contains 15 residues. Trimming removed 0 bases from V and 5 bases from J; junction bases left unmatched: 5. Germline-derived CDR1 and CDR2 are LGHNA and YSLEER. Here the CDR3 DNA reads TGCGCCAGCAGCCAAGATGGCAGGGGGCTTGAGACCCAGTACTTC. Translation: CASSQDGRGLETQYF.

By share, this clone counts as medium-sized (0.01 to 0.1%). This chain joins TRBV27 and TRBJ1-6; D is undetermined. The germline V and J ends were trimmed by 6 bases and 3 bases, with 12 bases remaining between them. CDR1 is MNHEY and CDR2 is SMNVEV in the germline V gene (reference sequence). This CDR3 contains 15 residues. The CDR3 DNA reads as TGTGCCAGCAGCCACGGGGTTAGCTATAATTCACCCCTCCACTTT. Protein sequence: CASSHGVSYNSPLHF.

The chain uses TRBV2 and TRBJ1-3; D is uncertain. The V gene lost 7 bases and the J gene lost 7 bases, with 17 bases spanning the gap. In germline, CDR1 is SNHLY, CDR2 FYNNEI. CDR3 length: 14 amino acids. The CDR3 sequence is CASIGFPDGNTIYF. CDR3 DNA sequence: TGTGCCAGCATCGGGTTTCCGGATGGGAACACCATATATTTT.

The rearrangement uses TRBV5-1 and TRBJ2-1; 9 bases match TRBD2. The ends lost 0 bases at V and 9 bases at J; junction bases unmatched: 10. The CDR3 spans 16 residues. Looked up from germline, CDR1 is SGHRS and CDR2 is YFSETQ. CDR3 bases: TGCGCCAGCAGCTTGGCGGGGCGGGGGGGCCGGAGTGAGCAGTTCTTC. It encodes CASSLAGRGGRSEQFF.

This clone was observed at least ten times. V and J are TRBV19 and TRBJ1-5; 9 nucleotides line up with TRBD1. Germline CDR1 and CDR2: LNHDA and SQIVND (reference sequence). Trimming cost V 1 base and J 7 bases; bases outside gene matches: 11. The CDR3 has 17 amino acids. DNA of the CDR3: TGTGCCAGTAGTATAGTCAGGACAGGGGAGGGGAGACAGCCCCAGCATTTT. Translating gives CASSIVRTGEGRQPQHF.

The CDR3 nucleotides are TGTGCCAGCAGCGGCGTCAGACAGGGGAGGGGGGATGGCTACACCTTC. Protein sequence: CASSGVRQGRGDGYTF. The chain is built from TRBV5-4 and TRBJ1-2; 8 bases fit TRBD1. The germline V gene has CDR1 SGHNT and CDR2 YYREEE (reference sequence). V lost 4 bases, J lost 6 bases, and 14 bases stayed unmatched. This CDR3 is 16 amino acids long.

This sequence joins TRBV14 and TRBJ2-2; D is possibly TRBD2 (5 bases). The ends were cut back, 0 bases at V and 0 bases at J, with 11 bases in the middle. The CDR3 loop spans 17 amino acids. From germline, CDR1 is SGHDN and CDR2 FVKESK. The CDR3 loop is CASSQDLGRTNTGELFF. The CDR3 nucleotides read TGTGCCAGCAGCCAAGATCTAGGGAGAACGAACACCGGGGAGCTGTTTTTT. Variable domain in full (rest from reference TRBV14 and TRBJ2-2): EAGVTQFPSHSVIEKGQTVTLRCDPISGHDNLYWYRRVMGKEIKFLLHFVKESKQDESGMPNNRFLAERTGGTYSTLKVQPAELEDSGVYFCASSQDLGRTNTGELFFGEGSRLTVL.

The chain combines TRBV20-1 with TRBJ1-1; D ambiguous. Trimming removed 2 bases from V and 6 bases from J, with 7 bases in between. The germline CDR1 and CDR2 sequences are DFQATT and SNEGSKA (reference sequence). The CDR3 spans 11 residues. CDR3 sequence reads: CSARIRAEAFF. CDR3 bases: TGCAGTGCTAGAATCCGCGCTGAAGCTTTCTTT.

The CDR3, as DNA: TGTGCCAGCAGCCAAAGGACTAGCGGGGGCAATGAGCAGTTCTTC. Protein sequence: CASSQRTSGGNEQFF. The chain is built from TRBV3-1 (or the pseudogene TRBV3-2) and TRBJ2-1; 13 bases agree with TRBD2. Germline lookup yields CDR1 LGHDT and CDR2 YNNKEL (reference sequence). V gave up 2 bases and J gave up 6 bases; unmatched junction bases: 1. There are 15 residues in the CDR3.

The chain links TRBV7-3 to TRBJ2-1; 15 bases fit TRBD2. The CDR3 extends over 15 amino acids. Germline V gene sequence: CDR1 SGHTA, CDR2 FQGTGA. V lost 3 bases to trimming and J lost 9 bases; unmatched junction nucleotides: 3. The CDR3 reads CASSFGLAGGREQFF. In DNA, the CDR3 is TGTGCCAGCAGCTTTGGACTAGCGGGGGGGCGTGAGCAGTTCTTC. The complete variable domain, with remaining parts taken from reference TRBV7-3 and TRBJ2-1, reads GAGVSQTPSNKVTEKGKYVELRCDPISGHTALYWYRQSLGQGPEFLIYFQGTGAADDSGLPNDRFFAVRPEGSVSTLKIQRTERGDSAVYLCASSFGLAGGREQFFGPGTRLTVL.

CDR3 in amino acids: CASGQGNEQYF. The DNA for the CDR3 is TGTGCCAGCGGGCAGGGGAACGAGCAGTACTTC. The rearrangement links TRBV12-3 or TRBV12-4 to TRBJ2-7, with a weak D call TRBD1 (6 bases). With 8 bases removed from V and 5 bases from J, the gap between germline ends came to 10 bases. CDR3 length: 11 amino acids.

The gene calls are TRBV11-1 and TRBJ2-2; D gene unclear. There are 13 residues in the CDR3. Germline loops: CDR1 SGHAT, CDR2 FQDESV (reference sequence). V dropped 2 bases and J dropped 5 bases, with 6 bases sitting between them. The CDR3 DNA reads TGTGCCAGCAGCTTAAGCCGAACCGGGGAGCTGTTTTTT. Residues: CASSLSRTGELFF.

The chain recombines TRBV5-1 with TRBJ2-1; 9 bases map to TRBD1. The CDR3 has 15 residues. The germline gives CDR1 SGHRS, CDR2 YFSETQ. The V segment lost 4 bases and the J segment 7 bases; nucleotides outside the gene matches: 9. CDR3: CASSPTNGQGNEQFF. Here the CDR3 DNA reads TGCGCCAGCAGCCCAACCAATGGACAGGGGAATGAGCAGTTCTTC. Full variable domain (rest looked up from reference TRBV5-1 and TRBJ2-1): KAGVTQTPRYLIKTRGQQVTLSCSPISGHRSVSWYQQTPGQGLQFLFEYFSETQRNKGNFPGRFSGRQFSNSRSEMNVSTLELGDSALYLCASSPTNGQGNEQFFGPGTRLTVL.

With respect to this clone: Mismatch with germline at one junction end may stem from a read error. The sample holds other DNA sequences that translate to the same CDR3. The V and J genes are TRBV27 and TRBJ2-2; perhaps TRBD2 as D (5 bases). The germline V gene encodes CDR1 MNHEY and CDR2 SMNVEV (reference sequence). This CDR3 is 15 amino acids long. CDR3: CASSPEDTNTGELFF. CDR3 bases: TGTGCCAGCAGTCCCGAGGATACGAACACCGGGGAACTGTTTTTT.

This clone was counted only a few times. The gene calls are TRBV4-2 and TRBJ2-2; 7 bases line up with TRBD1. The V gene end was trimmed by 4 bases and the J gene end by 2 bases; junction bases not matched to a gene: 13. Germline loops: CDR1 LGHNA, CDR2 YNFKEQ. The CDR3 spans 18 residues. Here the CDR3 DNA reads TGTGCCAGCAGCCTCCTAGTGGGACGGGACAGAAACACCGGGGAGCTGTTTTTT. Protein: CASSLLVGRDRNTGELFF.

The chain is built from TRBV4-3 and TRBJ2-1; 8 bases fit TRBD1. The CDR3 length is 16 residues. The germline CDR1 and CDR2 sequences are LGHNA and YSLEER. V dropped 4 bases and J dropped 8; count of bases not matched to a gene: 13. CDR3: CASSPRTGQVSDEQFF. The CDR3 DNA follows: TGCGCCAGCAGCCCACGCACGGGACAGGTTAGCGATGAGCAGTTCTTC.

This chain uses TRBV7-2 with TRBJ2-2; D is ambiguous. Trimming removed 5 bases at V and 7 bases at J, with 14 bases between. Germline V gene lookup returns CDR1 SGHTA and CDR2 FQGNSA. The CDR3 contains 14 residues. CDR3 residues: CASSPLLSIGELFF. CDR3 DNA sequence: TGTGCCAGCAGCCCCCTTCTATCTATCGGGGAGCTGTTTTTT.

The chain uses TRBV4-1 and TRBJ1-5; D not certain. The ends were cut back, 4 bases at V and 2 bases at J, with 12 bases in the middle. The CDR3 contains 15 residues. Germline CDR1 is MGHRA and CDR2 is YSYEKL. CDR3 coding DNA: TGCGCCAGCAGCCTACTAGTGTTGGGCAATCAGCCCCAGCATTTT. Its protein is CASSLLVLGNQPQHF.